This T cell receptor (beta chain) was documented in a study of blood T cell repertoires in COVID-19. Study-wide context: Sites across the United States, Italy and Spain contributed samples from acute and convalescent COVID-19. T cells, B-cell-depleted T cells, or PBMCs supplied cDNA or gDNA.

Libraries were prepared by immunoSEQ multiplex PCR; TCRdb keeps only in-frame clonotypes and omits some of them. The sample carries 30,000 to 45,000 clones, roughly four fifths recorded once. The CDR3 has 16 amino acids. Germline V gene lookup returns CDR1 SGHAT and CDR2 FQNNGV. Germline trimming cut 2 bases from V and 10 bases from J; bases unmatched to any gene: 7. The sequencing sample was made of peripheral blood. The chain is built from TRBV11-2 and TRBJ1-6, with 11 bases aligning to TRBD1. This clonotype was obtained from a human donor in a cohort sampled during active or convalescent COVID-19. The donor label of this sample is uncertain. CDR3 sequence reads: CASSLTGQGVGSPLHF. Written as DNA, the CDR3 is TGTGCCAGCAGCTTAACGGGACAGGGGGTAGGATCACCCCTCCACTTT.